A selection of T cell receptor beta chains follows, all from one sample in a study of beta chain features in type 1 diabetes. The method was immunoSEQ multiplex PCR; TCRdb's version includes in-frame clones alone and lacks a portion of them. The table records 200,000 to 250,000 clones, about 15% of them present only once. The sample taken for sequencing was naive CD4+ T cells from blood. The receptors shown here come from a man aged 25 to 40 with type 1 diabetes. CDR3s include the opening cysteine and the closing phenylalanine or tryptophan. The order of the fields is D gene, J gene, V gene, clone size, CDR3 DNA, CDR3 protein. D genes are given only for firm matches. For some rows the clone size is stated as once, few or many, or as a class when expanded; others skip it.

D: TRBD1; J: TRBJ1-5; V: TRBV5-6; size: -; DNA: TGTGCCAGCAGCTTGGGCCCAGGGGGCGCCGCGGGCAATCAGCCCCAGCATTTT; CDR3: CASSLGPGGAAGNQPQHF
D: -; J: TRBJ1-5; V: TRBV5-1; size: few; DNA: TGCGCCAGCAGCTTGGACTATAGCAATCAGCCCCAGCATTTT; CDR3: CASSLDYSNQPQHF
D: TRBD2; J: TRBJ2-3; V: TRBV14; size: few; DNA: TGTGCCAGCAGCCAAGTTTTGGGACTAAGCACAGATACGCAGTATTTT; CDR3: CASSQVLGLSTDTQYF
D: -; J: TRBJ1-1; V: TRBV30; size: few; DNA: TGTGCCTGGAGTGTACACGGGTCCGGAGAGGCTTTCTTT; CDR3: CAWSVHGSGEAFF
D: -; J: TRBJ1-2; V: TRBV10-3; size: few; DNA: TGTGCCACCACGGACACAGATGCCTATGGCTACACCTTC; CDR3: CATTDTDAYGYTF
D: -; J: TRBJ2-5; V: TRBV30; size: few; DNA: TGTGCCTGGTCGATCTTCCGGGACTCCCAAGAGACCCAGTACTTC; CDR3: CAWSIFRDSQETQYF
D: -; J: TRBJ1-5; V: TRBV9; size: -; DNA: TGTGCCAGCAGCGTAGGGCAGGGTTTAAATCAGCCCCAGCATTTT; CDR3: CASSVGQGLNQPQHF
D: TRBD2; J: TRBJ2-1; V: TRBV5-1; size: -; DNA: TGCGCCAGCGGGACCGATAGCGGGAGATCGTGGGGTGAGCAGTTCTTC; CDR3: CASGTDSGRSWGEQFF
D: TRBD1; J: TRBJ2-5; V: TRBV6-1; size: once; DNA: TGTGCCAGCAGTGAGCACGGACAGGGCCTCCAAGAGACCCAGTACTTC; CDR3: CASSEHGQGLQETQYF
D: TRBD2; J: TRBJ2-2; V: TRBV5-1; size: -; DNA: TGCGCCAGCCTCCCGGGACTAGCGTCGGTCGGGGAGCTGTTTTTT; CDR3: CASLPGLASVGELFF
D: -; J: TRBJ2-3; V: TRBV19; size: -; DNA: TGTGCCAGTAGTGGGCGGGGTACACCAGATACGCAGTATTTT; CDR3: CASSGRGTPDTQYF
D: -; J: TRBJ2-1; V: TRBV5-4; size: few; DNA: TGTGCCAGCAGCTTGGCTGGGGGGGGCCGGAGTGATGAGCAGTTCTTC; CDR3: CASSLAGGGRSDEQFF
D: TRBD1; J: TRBJ2-1; V: TRBV19; size: few; DNA: TGTGCCAGTAGTAAGAGACAGGGTCCTGAGCAGTTCTTC; CDR3: CASSKRQGPEQFF
D: TRBD2; J: TRBJ2-3; V: TRBV25-1; size: -; DNA: TGTGCCAGCAGTGTGAGGGCTAGCGGGAGCGGGAATACGCAGTATTTT; CDR3: CASSVRASGSGNTQYF
D: -; J: TRBJ1-1; V: TRBV5-1; size: few; DNA: TGCGCCAGCAGCCGCGGGTCCCAGACAAACACTGAAGCTTTCTTT; CDR3: CASSRGSQTNTEAFF
D: -; J: TRBJ2-1; V: TRBV4-1; size: -; DNA: TGCGCCAGCAGCCAATTCCCGACTGGCGGCTCCTACAATGAGCAGTTCTTC; CDR3: CASSQFPTGGSYNEQFF
D: -; J: TRBJ2-3; V: TRBV7-9; size: few; DNA: TGTGCCAGCAGCTTCCTACCGGGAAAGGCGGCAGATACGCAGTATTTT; CDR3: CASSFLPGKAADTQYF
D: TRBD1; J: TRBJ1-1; V: TRBV11-3; size: few; DNA: TGTGCCAGCAGCTTAGGGGACAGGGGGCGCCGGAACACTGAAGCTTTCTTT; CDR3: CASSLGDRGRRNTEAFF
D: TRBD1; J: TRBJ2-5; V: TRBV2; size: -; DNA: TGTGCCAGCAGTGTAACGACAGGGGGGCAAGAGACCCAGTACTTC; CDR3: CASSVTTGGQETQYF
D: -; J: TRBJ2-1; V: TRBV7-9; size: -; DNA: TGTGCCAGCAGCGCCTGGGGCGGGGTTAATGAGCAGTTCTTC; CDR3: CASSAWGGVNEQFF
D: -; J: TRBJ1-1; V: TRBV7-9; size: few; DNA: TGTGCCAGCAGCTTAAAGGGGCGGAACACTGAAGCTTTCTTT; CDR3: CASSLKGRNTEAFF
D: -; J: TRBJ1-1; V: TRBV14; size: -; DNA: TGTGCCAGCAGCCAAGACAGTTTAGCTTTCTTT; CDR3: CASSQDSLAFF
D: TRBD2; J: TRBJ2-5; V: TRBV11-2; size: few; DNA: TGTGCCAGCAGCTTAGGTGGGACTAGCTCTAGCCAAGAGACCCAGTACTTC; CDR3: CASSLGGTSSSQETQYF
D: -; J: TRBJ2-7; V: TRBV5-1; size: few; DNA: TGCGCCAGCAGCTTGGGGGCACGGGATCCTCGGGAGCAGTACTTC; CDR3: CASSLGARDPREQYF